The rows below give T cell receptor beta chains drawn from one sample of a study of cytomegalovirus exposure and HLA in healthy donors. Libraries were prepared by immunoSEQ multiplex PCR; TCRdb keeps only in-frame clonotypes and omits some of them. The sample yields 140,000 or so clones, 80% to 90% seen once. What was sequenced was PBMCs. These receptors all stem from a woman aged 25 to 39 in good health and CMV-seropositive. Each CDR3 is given with its conserved first and last residue. The order of the fields is V gene, D gene, clone size, J gene, CDR3 protein, CDR3 DNA. D genes are given only for firm matches. For some rows the clone size is stated as once, few or many, or as a class when expanded; others skip it.

TRBV5-5	NA	NA	TRBJ1-4	CASRDSLNEKLFF	TGTGCCAGCAGGGACAGCCTTAATGAAAAACTGTTTTTT
TRBV29-1	NA	NA	TRBJ2-5	CSGGTPGPETQYF	TGCAGCGGGGGGACTCCGGGGCCAGAGACCCAGTACTTC
TRBV6-5	TRBD1	NA	TRBJ1-2	CASSVTGGYGYTF	TGTGCCAGCAGTGTCACAGGGGGCTATGGCTACACCTTC
TRBV6-5	NA	once	TRBJ1-1	CASSYLPGTEAFF	TGTGCCAGCAGTTATTTGCCGGGCACTGAAGCTTTCTTT
TRBV5-4	NA	few	TRBJ2-3	CASSLTSRSTDTQYF	TGTGCCAGCAGCTTGACTAGCAGGTCCACAGATACGCAGTATTTT
TRBV5-1	TRBD1	once	TRBJ2-5	CASSLRFQGAKETQYF	TGCGCCAGCAGCTTGCGTTTCCAGGGGGCCAAAGAGACCCAGTACTTC
TRBV6-1	NA	NA	TRBJ1-4	CASSERAGENEKLFF	TGTGCCAGCAGTGAACGCGCAGGGGAGAATGAAAAACTGTTTTTT
TRBV16	NA	NA	TRBJ2-3	CASSQLSDTQYF	TGTGCCAGCAGCCAATTATCAGATACGCAGTATTTT
TRBV10-3	NA	NA	TRBJ2-2	CAISESAAGNTGELFF	TGTGCCATCAGTGAGTCAGCTGCAGGGAACACCGGGGAGCTGTTTTTT
TRBV4-1	TRBD2	NA	TRBJ2-1	CASSLPGLANNEQFF	TGCGCCAGCAGCCTCCCGGGACTAGCGAACAATGAGCAGTTCTTC
TRBV20-1	NA	once	TRBJ2-5	CSAMTGETQYF	TGCAGTGCAATGACAGGAGAGACCCAGTACTTC
TRBV18	TRBD2	NA	TRBJ2-5	CASSPRLAANQETQYF	TGTGCCAGCTCACCGCGACTAGCGGCCAATCAAGAGACCCAGTACTTC
TRBV15	TRBD2	NA	TRBJ2-7	CATSRQQWGSGSSFSYEQYF	TGTGCCACCAGCAGGCAGCAGTGGGGTAGCGGGAGTTCCTTTTCCTACGAGCAGTACTTC
TRBV5-1	NA	NA	TRBJ2-5	CASSLRGETQYF	TGCGCCAGCAGCTTGCGGGGGGAGACCCAGTACTTC
TRBV10-3	TRBD2	NA	TRBJ2-1	CAISTSGRAFF	TGTGCCATCAGTACTAGCGGGCGGGCGTTCTTC
TRBV13	TRBD1	NA	TRBJ1-2	CASSLGRQGYGYTF	TGTGCCAGCAGCTTAGGCCGACAGGGCTATGGCTACACCTTC
TRBV2	NA	NA	TRBJ1-4	CASSETGLREKLFF	TGTGCCAGCAGTGAAACAGGCTTGAGGGAAAAACTGTTTTTT
TRBV28	TRBD1	NA	TRBJ2-7	CASSEGQVIYEQYF	TGTGCCAGCAGTGAGGGACAGGTTATCTACGAGCAGTACTTC
TRBV28	TRBD2	NA	TRBJ2-1	CASSSTTSGGTYNEQFF	TGTGCCAGCAGTTCTACGACTAGCGGGGGGACCTACAATGAGCAGTTCTTC